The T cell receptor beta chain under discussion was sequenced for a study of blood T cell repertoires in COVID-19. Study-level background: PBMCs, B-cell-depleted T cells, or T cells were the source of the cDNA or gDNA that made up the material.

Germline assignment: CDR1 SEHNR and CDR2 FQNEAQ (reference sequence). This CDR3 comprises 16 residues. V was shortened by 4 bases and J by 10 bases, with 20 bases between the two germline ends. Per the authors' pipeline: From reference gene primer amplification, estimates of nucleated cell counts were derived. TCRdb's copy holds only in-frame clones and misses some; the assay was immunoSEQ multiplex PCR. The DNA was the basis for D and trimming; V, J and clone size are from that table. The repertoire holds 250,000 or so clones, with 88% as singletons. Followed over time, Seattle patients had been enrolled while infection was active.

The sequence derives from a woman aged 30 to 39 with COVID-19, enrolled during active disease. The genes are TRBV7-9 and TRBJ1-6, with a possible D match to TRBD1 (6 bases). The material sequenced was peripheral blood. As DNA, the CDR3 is TGTGCCAGCAGCTCCTCGACAGGCCTCTCATCCTCACCCCTCCACTTT. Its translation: CASSSSTGLSSSPLHF.